The 25 T cell receptor beta chains reported below all come from one sample, sequenced in a study of CD8+CD57+ T cells in acquired aplastic anemia. Genomic DNA, the template, was used for profiling of the TCR beta VDJ and CDR3. TCRdb re-called the reads through MiXCR, storing one row per CDR3 protein. The table has hundreds of thousands of distinct CDR3 sequences, roughly 68% seen once. The sample consisted of sorted CD4+, CD8+, or CD8+CD57+ T cells (not recorded which) from PBMCs. The receptor set was obtained from a human donor in good health, serving as a control.

This chain uses TRBV7-2 with TRBJ2-6; the D is unclear. Trimming took 7 bases from V and 8 from J, leaving 18 bases between them. This CDR3 has 15 amino acids. Germline V gene lookup returns CDR1 SGHTA and CDR2 FQGNSA. The CDR3 DNA is TGTGCCAGCAATAATGGGTGTACCGTATCCAACGTCCTGACTTTC. Its translation: CASNNGCTVSNVLTF.

DNA for the CDR3: TGTGCCAGCAGCCCTCCCGACAGGGAATACAATGCGCAGTACTTC. It encodes CASSPPDREYNAQYF. This rearrangement joins TRBV10-3 to TRBJ2-1; 7 bases are shared with TRBD1. The J call may be wrong; the DNA end is better matched by TRBJ2-7. The germline V gene encodes CDR1 ENHRY and CDR2 SYGVKD. The CDR3 spans 15 residues.

The chain combines TRBV2 with TRBJ2-7, with D uncertain. The CDR3 is made up of 10 amino acids. Germline-derived CDR1 and CDR2 are SNHLY and FYNNEI. The CDR3 spells CASSLVQQCV. For the CDR3, the DNA is TGTGCCAGCAGCCTGGTTCAGCAGTGCGTC.

Comments on this clonotype: At one end, the junction sequence differs from germline, possibly due to a read error. The rearrangement uses TRBV5-1 and TRBJ2-7; no clear D. The CDR3 contains 11 residues. CDR1 SGHRS and CDR2 YFSETQ come from the germline V gene. The CDR3 protein is CASSFLSEKNF. In nucleotides, the CDR3 is TGCGCCAGCAGTTTCCTGAGCGAGAAGAACTTC.

This clonotype was counted at least ten times. The chain recombines TRBV9 with TRBJ2-1; weak D call: TRBD2 (6 bases). V was trimmed by 3 bases and J by 4 bases, leaving 11 bases between them. Germline CDR1 SGDLS, CDR2 YYNGEE. The CDR3 has 14 residues. CDR3 amino acids: CASSEAGSYNEQFF. The CDR3 nucleotides read TGTGCCAGCAGCGAGGCGGGGTCTTACAATGAGCAGTTCTTC.

With respect to this clonotype: Compared with germline, one end of the junction differs, possibly owing to a read error. The chain combines TRBV5-1 with TRBJ2-1, with 8 bases that match TRBD1. The end of the DNA is better explained by TRBJ2-7, so the J call may be wrong. CDR3 length: 15 residues. Germline V gene lookup returns CDR1 SGHRS and CDR2 YFSETQ. CDR3 coding DNA: TGTGCCAGCAGCTTCGGACAGGGTTTGGCCTACGAGCAGTACTTC. As protein: CASSFGQGLAYEQYF.

This clonotype showed up many times. V is TRBV20-1 and J is TRBJ1-2; D may be TRBD1 (6 bases). Trimming took off 6 bases at V and 2 bases at J, with 16 bases between the two ends. CDR1 and CDR2 from the germline V gene are DFQATT and SNEGSKA (reference sequence). The CDR3 sequence is 14 residues long. CDR3 protein: CSAARGGLNYGYTF. The CDR3 coding sequence is TGCAGTGCGGCTCGAGGGGGGTTGAACTATGGCTACACCTTC.

In this sample, this clonotype turned up many times. V and J are TRBV11-2 and TRBJ1-1; no clear D. Per the germline V gene, CDR1 is SGHAT and CDR2 is FQNNGV. The CDR3 has 15 residues. Trimming shortened V by 1 base and J by 4 bases, and 13 bases separated the two germline ends. CDR3 amino acids: CASSLARGGSTEAFF. The CDR3 nucleotides are TGTGCCAGCAGCTTAGCTCGGGGTGGAAGCACTGAAGCTTTCTTT.

The chain links TRBV7-9 to TRBJ2-7; D ambiguous. The germline CDR1 and CDR2 sequences are SEHNR and FQNEAQ (reference sequence). V was trimmed by 5 bases and J by 3 bases, leaving 11 bases between them. The CDR3 is 13 amino acids. The CDR3 reads CASSRESGYEQYF. The DNA for the CDR3 is TGTGCCAGCAGCAGAGAGTCCGGCTACGAGCAGTACTTC.

This clonotype was seen more than once but under ten times. The chain is built from TRBV4-3 and TRBJ1-5; D remains ambiguous. The CDR3 covers 13 residues. Trimming pared 1 base from V and 7 bases from J, leaving 8 bases between. CDR1 LGHNA and CDR2 YSLEER come from the germline V gene. The DNA for the CDR3 is TGCGCCAGCAGCCAAGGGTCTGGACAGCCCCAGCATTTT. Translating it yields CASSQGSGQPQHF.

This clonotype was seen ten or more times. The chain has TRBV20-1 and TRBJ2-1; 8 nucleotides match TRBD2. Trimming at V came to 3 bases and at J to 10 bases, leaving 20 bases not matched to a gene. Looked up from germline, CDR1 is DFQATT and CDR2 is SNEGSKA (reference sequence). The CDR3 consists of 17 residues. As DNA, the CDR3 is TGCAGTGCTAGGGGTATTTGGTGGGAACTAGCGGCGGGGGAGCAGTTCTTC. Translation: CSARGIWWELAAGEQFF.

The chain has TRBV12-3 or TRBV12-4 and TRBJ1-1, with unresolved D. Trimming left V 5 bases short and J 5 bases short, with 15 bases between. CDR3 length: 14 residues. The DNA of the CDR3 is TGTGCCAGCAGTCGAGTCCTTATAGCGACTGAAGCTTTCTTT. As protein: CASSRVLIATEAFF.

This sequence joins TRBV20-1 and TRBJ2-3; 12 nucleotides line up with TRBD2. The CDR3 totals 16 residues. The V gene's germline CDR1 is DFQATT and CDR2 SNEGSKA (reference sequence). The ends lost 3 bases at V and 11 bases at J; junction bases unmatched: 15. CDR3 nucleotides: TGCAGTGCTAGGACTAGCGGGGGCCCCTCCTACAATGAGCAGTATTTT. Its translation is CSARTSGGPSYNEQYF.

V gene TRBV20-1 combines with J gene TRBJ2-1; D remains unclear. Germline-derived CDR1 and CDR2 are DFQATT and SNEGSKA (reference sequence). V was pared by 2 bases and J by 9 bases, with 11 bases between. The CDR3 totals 12 residues. This chain's CDR3 is CSARMTQGEQFF. In DNA, the CDR3 is TGCAGTGCTAGAATGACACAAGGTGAGCAGTTCTTC.

This clonotype was picked up one time. In this CDR3 the conserved last residue, phenylalanine or tryptophan, is missing, so a read error is likely. It is unclear where the CDR3 begins or ends on the DNA, so no DNA is shown, and the CDR3 is as TCRdb lists it. The gene calls are TRBV15 and TRBJ1-1. Inclusive of both ends, the CDR3 amounts to 14 amino acids. The germline V gene has CDR1 LNHNV and CDR2 YYDKDF (reference sequence). The CDR3 protein is CATSRARQNTDTFS.

This clonotype was seen more than once but under ten times. V is TRBV3-1 and J is TRBJ2-1; TRBD2 agrees at 9 bases. Germline CDR1 LGHDT, CDR2 YNNKEL (reference sequence). V lost 6 bases to trimming and J lost 0 bases; unmatched junction nucleotides: 9. The CDR3 contains 17 residues. Written as DNA, the CDR3 is TGTGCCAGCAGTTCGTTCGCTAGCGGGGACTCCTACAATGAGCAGTTCTTC. Its protein product is CASSSFASGDSYNEQFF.

The V call is TRBV10-1, the J call TRBJ2-1, with a weak D call TRBD1 (6 bases). The CDR3 has 15 amino acids. CDR1 is WNHNN, CDR2 SYGVQD, per germline (reference sequence). Trimming pared 5 bases from V and 10 bases from J, leaving 21 bases between. The CDR3 here is CASSPAGVGTYEQFF. Here the CDR3 DNA reads TGCGCCAGCAGTCCCGCAGGGGTAGGCACCTACGAGCAGTTCTTC.

This clonotype has a count of ten or more. V gene TRBV2 combines with J gene TRBJ2-2, with TRBD1 identical over 8 bases. Trimming cost V 6 bases and J 5 bases; bases outside gene matches: 8. This CDR3 has 15 amino acids. The germline CDR1 and CDR2 sequences are SNHLY and FYNNEI. CDR3 nucleotides: TGTGCCAGCAGAGACGACAGGGGTCTGACCGGGGAGCTGTTTTTT. It encodes CASRDDRGLTGELFF. Together with reference TRBV2 and TRBJ2-2, the CDR3 gives the full variable domain: EPEVTQTPSHQVTQMGQEVILRCVPISNHLYFYWYRQILGQKVEFLVSFYNNEISEKSEIFDDQFSVERPDGSNFTLKIRSTKLEDSAMYFCASRDDRGLTGELFFGEGSRLTVL.

The V and J genes are TRBV20-1 and TRBJ1-1; the D gene is possibly TRBD1 (6 bases). Between the trimmed V and J ends, which lost 0 bases and 3 bases, there was a span of 8 bases. This CDR3 is 13 amino acids long. Per the germline V gene, CDR1 is DFQATT and CDR2 is SNEGSKA (reference sequence). CDR3 amino acids: CSAREQGDTEAFF. In nucleotides, the CDR3 is TGCAGTGCTAGAGAACAGGGTGACACTGAAGCTTTCTTT.

With regard to this clonotype: Sequence at one end of the junction differs from germline and may be a read error. The V gene is TRBV7-9, the J gene TRBJ1-6; D is unresolved. CDR1 is SEHNR, CDR2 FQNEAQ, per germline (reference sequence). CDR3 size: 13 residues. The CDR3: CASSLDINTPRHF. In nucleotides, the CDR3 is TGTGCCAGCAGCTTAGACATCAATACACCCCGCCACTTT.

This clonotype was counted many times. This chain uses TRBV12-3 or TRBV12-4 with TRBJ1-3; 9 positions agree with TRBD1. Trimming removed 9 bases from V and 3 bases from J; junction bases left unmatched: 6. The CDR3 is 14 amino acids. The CDR3 sequence: CASTTGGYGNTIYF. Written as DNA, the CDR3 is TGTGCCAGTACGACAGGGGGGTATGGAAACACCATATATTTT.

The V gene is TRBV5-1, the J gene TRBJ2-7; perhaps TRBD1 as D (5 bases). This CDR3 spans 13 amino acids. V dropped 7 bases and J dropped 2 bases, with 13 bases sitting between them. CDR1 is SGHRS, CDR2 YFSETQ, per germline. The CDR3 DNA sequence: TGCGCCAGCGGTAACGACAGACCCTACGAGCAGTACTTC. Translating it yields CASGNDRPYEQYF.

This chain joins TRBV5-1 and TRBJ2-3; possible D gene TRBD2, 6 bases. The V gene's germline CDR1 is SGHRS and CDR2 YFSETQ. The CDR3 loop spans 15 amino acids. The germline V and J ends were trimmed by 3 bases and 2 bases, with 13 bases remaining between them. The CDR3 DNA reads as TGCGCCAGCAGCTCGGAGGGGCGGTACACAGATACGCAGTATTTT. Its translation is CASSSEGRYTDTQYF. The entire variable domain, with the rest obtained from reference TRBV5-1 and TRBJ2-3, is as follows: KAGVTQTPRYLIKTRGQQVTLSCSPISGHRSVSWYQQTPGQGLQFLFEYFSETQRNKGNFPGRFSGRQFSNSRSEMNVSTLELGDSALYLCASSSEGRYTDTQYFGPGTRLTVL.

Comments on this clonotype: At one boundary the junction diverges from the germline segment, which might be a read error. This sequence joins TRBV9 and TRBJ1-1; D remains ambiguous. CDR1 and CDR2 (germline): SGDLS, YYNGEE. The CDR3 loop spans 13 amino acids. In DNA form, the CDR3 reads TGTGCCAGCAGCGTAGAATTGGGGTCTAACTATGGCTTT. Translating it yields CASSVELGSNYGF.

The V call is TRBV7-2, the J call TRBJ1-5; D is possibly TRBD1 (5 bases). The V gene lost 2 bases and the J gene lost 5 bases, with 10 bases spanning the gap. CDR3 length: 14 amino acids. Germline CDR1 is SGHTA and CDR2 is FQGNSA. The CDR3 reads CASSLQGRYQPQHF. In DNA form, the CDR3 reads TGTGCCAGCAGCTTACAGGGTCGCTATCAGCCCCAGCATTTT.